This T cell receptor beta chain is drawn from a study of identical twins. This clonotype was counted only a few times. Everyone who gave samples was a healthy Caucasian. It was template switching that added a universal primer site, and there were unique molecular identifiers on the cDNA. TCRdb processed the 5' RACE reads anew with MiXCR; each CDR3 protein has one entry. This table has about 470,000 distinct CDR3 sequences, more than 20% appearing once. The same data also went into a second study, on T cells expressing NK-cell markers. From that report: Dominance of the CD3+CD56-NKG2C+ fraction by these clonotypes also held in several donors.

The TCR originated in a woman under 30 in good health. The sequencing input was CD4+ T cells sorted from blood.

The CDR3 region is CSASLGTSGRQGQYF. The CDR3 DNA is TGCAGTGCTAGTTTGGGGACTAGCGGGAGGCAGGGGCAGTACTTC. V and J are TRBV20-1 and TRBJ2-7; 15 positions agree with TRBD2. V dropped 3 bases and J dropped 9; count of bases not matched to a gene: 9. This CDR3 has 15 amino acids. In germline, CDR1 is DFQATT, CDR2 SNEGSKA (reference sequence).